One and the same sample provided the 4 T cell receptor beta chains below, sequenced in a study of cytomegalovirus exposure and HLA in healthy donors. 60 Vbeta and 13 Jbeta primers were used in PCR. Only in-frame clones appear in the TCRdb table, and some are missing; sequencing was by immunoSEQ multiplex PCR. Among 150,000 to 200,000 clones listed, roughly 84% were seen once. The material sequenced was PBMCs. The receptors derive from a boy younger than 18 in good health and CMV-seronegative.

J is TRBJ2-1 and V is TRBV5-1; TRBD1 aligns across 7 bases. The length of the CDR3 is 15 residues. The ends lost 4 bases at V and 8 bases at J; junction bases unmatched: 12. Germline V CDR1 and CDR2: SGHRS, YFSETQ. CDR3 DNA: TGCGCCAGCAGCCAAGAGAAGACAGGGTTGGATGAGCAGTTCTTC. Translating it yields CASSQEKTGLDEQFF.

This chain connects TRBV11-2 to TRBJ2-1, with 9 bases fitting TRBD2. This CDR3 spans 14 amino acids. The trim removed 5 bases at V and 7 bases at J, leaving 6 bases unmatched. CDR1 SGHAT and CDR2 FQNNGV come from the germline V gene. The CDR3 reads CASSRRLAENEQFF. As DNA, the CDR3 is TGTGCCAGCAGCCGCCGACTAGCGGAGAATGAGCAGTTCTTC.

This clone was seen a handful of times. The chain uses TRBV6-5 and TRBJ1-4, with D perhaps TRBD1 (5 bases). CDR3 size: 15 residues. Trimming left V 6 bases short and J 3 bases short, with 14 bases between. Germline V lookup: CDR1 MNHEY, CDR2 SVGAGI. The CDR3 spells CASSSQGLANEKLFF. CDR3 in DNA: TGTGCCAGCAGCTCCCAGGGCCTCGCTAATGAAAAACTGTTTTTT.

J is TRBJ2-1 and V is TRBV30; D may be TRBD2 (6 bases). V lost 0 bases to trimming and J lost 0 bases, with 15 bases between them. The CDR3 covers 17 residues. Germline V gives CDR1 GTSNPN, CDR2 SVGIG (reference sequence). CDR3 residues: CAWSVGPRGVSYNEQFF. The CDR3 bases are TGTGCCTGGAGTGTAGGGCCCCGCGGGGTCTCCTACAATGAGCAGTTCTTC.